The 5 T cell receptor beta chains in this list originate from one sample, sequenced in a study of T-cell reconstitution after alpha-beta-depleted transplantation in children (dated by TCRdb to the mid-2010s). Library method: PCR. The sample was run on an Illumina HiSeq 2500. TCR libraries were prepared with molecular barcoding, using unique molecular identifiers to normalize TCRbeta repertoire quantification. The public sequencing data were trimmed at Q25 with fastp and processed into clonotypes with MiXCR by TCRdb, which kept only in-frame beta chains. Entries that share a CDR3 protein sequence are merged under the most common genes and DNA. The sample profile shows 190,000 or so distinct CDR3 sequences; approximately 7% of them were found once. In total, the top ten clones hold around 3% of the sample. Sample: PBMCs from the stem cell graft donor, taken from the stem cell graft. These receptors were taken from a human donor who donated a stem cell graft to a child with Wiskott-Aldrich syndrome.

This clonotype was observed at least ten times. This sequence joins TRBV25-1 and TRBJ2-7; D unclear. Germline V gene lookup returns CDR1 MGHDK and CDR2 SYGVNS. V was cut by 3 bases and J by 5 bases, with 5 bases left in between. The CDR3 is 11 amino acids. In DNA form, the CDR3 reads TGTGCCAGCAGTGATCCCCACGAGCAGTACTTC. Its protein is CASSDPHEQYF.

This clonotype appeared a few times. The chain uses TRBV7-2 and TRBJ2-5; TRBD2 is a possible D gene (6 bases). This CDR3 spans 14 amino acids. V gave up 4 bases and J gave up 4 bases, with 13 bases separating them. Germline-derived CDR1 and CDR2 are SGHTA and FQGNSA. The chain's CDR3 is CASSSGVRRETQYF. CDR3 sequence (DNA): TGTGCCAGCAGCTCGGGGGTGCGGAGAGAGACCCAGTACTTC.

There are many counts of this clonotype. The chain is built from TRBV20-1 and TRBJ1-1, with D possibly being TRBD1 (5 bases). Trimming pared 3 bases from V and 1 base from J, leaving 9 bases between. Per the germline V gene, CDR1 is DFQATT and CDR2 is SNEGSKA (reference sequence). CDR3 length: 13 residues. CDR3: CSARTEKNTEAFF. For the CDR3, the DNA is TGCAGTGCTAGGACAGAGAAGAACACTGAAGCTTTCTTT.

The table lists this clonotype with many counts. The CDR3 loop is CAISYAGLTEAFF. The CDR3, as DNA: TGTGCCATCAGTTACGCAGGGCTCACTGAAGCTTTCTTT. The rearrangement joins TRBV10-3 to TRBJ1-1, with D possibly matching TRBD1 (5 bases). The CDR3 contains 13 residues. The germline V gene has CDR1 ENHRY and CDR2 SYGVKD. V was trimmed by 5 bases and J by 4 bases, leaving 11 bases between them.

This clonotype showed up just a few times. The V call is TRBV7-9, the J call TRBJ2-7; D is possibly TRBD2 (6 bases). Trimming took off 5 bases at V and 3 bases at J, with 17 bases between the two ends. The CDR3 contains 15 residues. Per germline, CDR1 SEHNR and CDR2 FQNEAQ (reference sequence). This CDR3 is CASSPHTSSGYEQYF. The CDR3 bases are TGTGCCAGCAGCCCCCATACTAGTAGCGGCTACGAGCAGTACTTC.